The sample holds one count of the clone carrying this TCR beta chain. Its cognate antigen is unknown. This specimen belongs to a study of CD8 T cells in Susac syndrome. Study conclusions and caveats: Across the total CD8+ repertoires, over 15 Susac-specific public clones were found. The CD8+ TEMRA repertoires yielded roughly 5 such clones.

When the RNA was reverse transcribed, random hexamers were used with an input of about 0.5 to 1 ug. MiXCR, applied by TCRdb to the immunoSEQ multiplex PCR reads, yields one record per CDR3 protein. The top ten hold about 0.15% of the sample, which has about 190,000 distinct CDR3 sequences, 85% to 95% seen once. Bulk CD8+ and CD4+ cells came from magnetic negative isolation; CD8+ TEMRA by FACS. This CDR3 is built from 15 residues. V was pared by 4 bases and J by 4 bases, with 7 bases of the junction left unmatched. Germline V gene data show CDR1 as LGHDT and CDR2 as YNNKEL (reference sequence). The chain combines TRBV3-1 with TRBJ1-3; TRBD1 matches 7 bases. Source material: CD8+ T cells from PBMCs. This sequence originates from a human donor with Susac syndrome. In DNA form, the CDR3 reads TGTGCCAGCAGCCCAGGGGGGTCGGCAGGAAACACCATATATTTT. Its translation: CASSPGGSAGNTIYF.